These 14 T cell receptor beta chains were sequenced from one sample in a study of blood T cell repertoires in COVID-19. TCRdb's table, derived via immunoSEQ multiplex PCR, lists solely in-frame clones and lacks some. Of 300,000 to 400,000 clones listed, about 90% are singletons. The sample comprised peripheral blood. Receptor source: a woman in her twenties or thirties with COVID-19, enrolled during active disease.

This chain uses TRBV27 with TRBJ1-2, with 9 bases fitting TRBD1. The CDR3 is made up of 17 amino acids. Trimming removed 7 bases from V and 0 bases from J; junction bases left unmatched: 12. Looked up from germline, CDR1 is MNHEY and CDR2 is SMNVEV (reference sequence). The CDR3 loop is CASKNVRGQGPNYGYTF. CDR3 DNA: TGTGCCAGCAAGAACGTCCGGGGACAGGGCCCTAACTATGGCTACACCTTC.

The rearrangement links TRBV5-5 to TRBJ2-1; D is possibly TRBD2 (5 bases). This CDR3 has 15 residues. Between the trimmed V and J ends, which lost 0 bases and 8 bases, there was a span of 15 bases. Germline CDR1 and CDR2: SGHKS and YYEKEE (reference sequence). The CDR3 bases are TGTGCCAGCAGCTTGGGGGGAGACCCCCCTCATGAGCAGTTCTTC. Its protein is CASSLGGDPPHEQFF.

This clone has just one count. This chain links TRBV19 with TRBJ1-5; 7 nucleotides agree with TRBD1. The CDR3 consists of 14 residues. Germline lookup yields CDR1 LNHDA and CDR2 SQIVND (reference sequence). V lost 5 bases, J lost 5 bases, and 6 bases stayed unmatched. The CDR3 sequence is CASSVQGNDQPQHF. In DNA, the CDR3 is TGTGCCAGTAGTGTACAGGGGAATGATCAGCCCCAGCATTTT.

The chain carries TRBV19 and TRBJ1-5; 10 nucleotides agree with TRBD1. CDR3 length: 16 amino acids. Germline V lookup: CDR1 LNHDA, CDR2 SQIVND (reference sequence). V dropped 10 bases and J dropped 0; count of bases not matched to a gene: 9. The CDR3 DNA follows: TGTGCCACTAAGGGACAGGGGTCGGTTAGCAATCAGCCCCAGCATTTT. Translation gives CATKGQGSVSNQPQHF.

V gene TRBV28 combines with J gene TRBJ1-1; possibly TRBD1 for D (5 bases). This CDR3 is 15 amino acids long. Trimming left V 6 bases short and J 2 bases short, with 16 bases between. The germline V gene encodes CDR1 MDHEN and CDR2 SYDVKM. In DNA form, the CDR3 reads TGTGCCAGCAGGCTACAGGCGCTCTCAAACACTGAAGCTTTCTTT. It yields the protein CASRLQALSNTEAFF.

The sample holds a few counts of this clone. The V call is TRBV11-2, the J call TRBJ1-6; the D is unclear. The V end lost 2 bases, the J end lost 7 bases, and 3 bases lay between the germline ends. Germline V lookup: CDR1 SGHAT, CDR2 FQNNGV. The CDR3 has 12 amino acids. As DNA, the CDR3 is TGTGCCAGCAGCTTACCGAATTCACCCCTCCACTTT. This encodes CASSLPNSPLHF. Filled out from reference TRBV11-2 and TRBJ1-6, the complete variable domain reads EAGVAQSPRYKIIEKRQSVAFWCNPISGHATLYWYQQILGQGPKLLIQFQNNGVVDDSQLPKDRFSAERLKGVDSTLKIQPAKLEDSAVYLCASSLPNSPLHFGNGTRLTVT.

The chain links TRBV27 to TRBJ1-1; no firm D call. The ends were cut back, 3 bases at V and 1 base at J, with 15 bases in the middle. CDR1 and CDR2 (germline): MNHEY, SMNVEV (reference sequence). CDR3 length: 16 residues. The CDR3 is CASSLGVVGENTEAFF. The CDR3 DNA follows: TGTGCCAGCAGTTTGGGAGTAGTCGGCGAGAACACTGAAGCTTTCTTT.

Written as DNA, the CDR3 is TGCAGCGCAGAATCACAGGGGTCAAACACCATATATTTT. Its protein product is CSAESQGSNTIYF. This sequence joins TRBV29-1 and TRBJ1-3; 7 bases align to TRBD1. Germline lookup yields CDR1 SQVTM and CDR2 ANQGSEA. CDR3 length: 13 amino acids. The ends lost 7 bases at V and 6 bases at J; junction bases unmatched: 9.

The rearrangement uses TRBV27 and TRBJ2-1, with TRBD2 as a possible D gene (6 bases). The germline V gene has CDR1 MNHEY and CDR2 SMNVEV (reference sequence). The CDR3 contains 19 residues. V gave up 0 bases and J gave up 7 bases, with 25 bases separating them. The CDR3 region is CASSLSSPGAGPRRNEQFF. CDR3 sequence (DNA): TGTGCCAGCAGTTTATCGTCCCCCGGAGCGGGCCCGAGGAGGAATGAGCAGTTCTTC.

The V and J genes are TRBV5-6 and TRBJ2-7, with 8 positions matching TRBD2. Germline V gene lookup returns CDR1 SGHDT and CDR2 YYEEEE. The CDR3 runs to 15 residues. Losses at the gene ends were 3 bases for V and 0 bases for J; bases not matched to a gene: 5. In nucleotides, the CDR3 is TGTGCCAGCAGCTCTATAGCGGGAAGCTCCTACGAGCAGTACTTC. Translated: CASSSIAGSSYEQYF. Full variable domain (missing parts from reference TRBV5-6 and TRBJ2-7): DAGVTQSPTHLIKTRGQQVTLRCSPKSGHDTVSWYQQALGQGPQFIFQYYEEEERQRGNFPDRFSGHQFPNYSSELNVNALLLGDSALYLCASSSIAGSSYEQYFGPGTRLTVT.

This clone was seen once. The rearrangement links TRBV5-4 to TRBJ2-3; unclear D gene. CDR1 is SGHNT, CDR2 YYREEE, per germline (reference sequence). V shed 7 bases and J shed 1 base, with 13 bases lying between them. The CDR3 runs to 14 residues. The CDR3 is CASQTSSGTDTQYF. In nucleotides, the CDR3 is TGTGCCAGCCAAACGTCCAGCGGCACAGATACGCAGTATTTT.

CDR3 in DNA: TGTGCCAGCAGTGTGGGACAGACTCCCTACGAGCAGTACTTC. It is translated as CASSVGQTPYEQYF. The V and J genes are TRBV27 and TRBJ2-7; 7 positions match TRBD1. The CDR3 totals 14 residues. Germline CDR1 MNHEY, CDR2 SMNVEV (reference sequence). V trimming: 5 bases; J trimming: 2 bases; junction bases outside the gene matches: 6.

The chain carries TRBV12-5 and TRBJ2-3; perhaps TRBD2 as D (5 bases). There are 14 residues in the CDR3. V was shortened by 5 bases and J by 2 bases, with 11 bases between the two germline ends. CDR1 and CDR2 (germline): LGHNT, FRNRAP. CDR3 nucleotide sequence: TGTGCTAGTGGTGCCCCTAGCCCCACAGATACGCAGTATTTT. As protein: CASGAPSPTDTQYF.

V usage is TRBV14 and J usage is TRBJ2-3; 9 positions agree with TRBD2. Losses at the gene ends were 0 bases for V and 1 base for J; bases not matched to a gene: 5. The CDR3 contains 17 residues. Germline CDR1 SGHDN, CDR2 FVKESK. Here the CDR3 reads CASSQDMRLAGTDTQYF. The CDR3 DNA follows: TGTGCCAGCAGCCAAGATATGAGACTAGCGGGCACAGATACGCAGTATTTT.